This T cell receptor (beta chain) was found in a study of cytomegalovirus exposure and HLA in healthy donors. General study findings and limits: In a later analysis, the majority of CMV-associated beta chains seemingly showed HLA restriction. In a later analysis, HLA-associated TCR beta chains were more clonally expanded than equally common others. Over 150 TCR beta chains were listed as cytomegalovirus-associated.

Comments on this clone: Its antigen is as yet unknown.

CDR1 SGHTA and CDR2 FQGNSA come from the germline V gene. With 3 bases clipped from V and 2 bases from J, the junction kept 5 bases outside the gene matches. The CDR3 loop spans 17 amino acids. Use of 60 Vbeta and 13 Jbeta primers characterized the PCR. Clones were read by immunoSEQ multiplex PCR, and TCRdb kept only the in-frame ones, dropping some. The sample holds about 110,000 clones; 81% are singletons and the top ten take about 2%. This TCR was recovered from a woman in her twenties or thirties in good health and CMV-seronegative. Sequencing input: PBMCs. The chain has TRBV7-2 and TRBJ2-2; the match to TRBD2 covers 11 bases. The CDR3, as DNA: TGTGCCAGCAGCTTTCCGGGACTAGCGGATAACACCGGGGAGCTGTTTTTT. Amino acids: CASSFPGLADNTGELFF.